This T cell receptor (beta chain) was identified in a study of memory CD4+ T cells and cytomegalovirus serostatus. As for the study in general: This sample comes from healthy Belgian adults, 9 CMV seropositive, approximately 23 seronegative.

Sequencing was performed with immunoSEQ multiplex PCR; in TCRdb, only in-frame clones are kept and a portion is missing. The sample yields 25,000 to 30,000 clones, 76% seen once. This CDR3 has 15 amino acids. Trimming stripped 3 bases from V and 0 bases from J, with 9 bases between. Per germline, CDR1 SEHNR and CDR2 FQNEAQ (reference sequence). The sort gate was single viable CD3+CD4+CD8-CD45RO+ cells for memory CD4+ T cells. Donors' CMV status reflects serum IgG against pp150, pp28, p38, p52. The material sequenced was memory CD4+ T cells from blood. The clonotype comes from an adult in good health and CMV-seronegative. This chain links TRBV7-9 with TRBJ2-1; a weak D match, TRBD2 (5 bases). CDR3 sequence: CASSFSASSYNEQFF. CDR3 nucleotides: TGTGCCAGCAGCTTTAGCGCGAGCTCCTACAATGAGCAGTTCTTC.